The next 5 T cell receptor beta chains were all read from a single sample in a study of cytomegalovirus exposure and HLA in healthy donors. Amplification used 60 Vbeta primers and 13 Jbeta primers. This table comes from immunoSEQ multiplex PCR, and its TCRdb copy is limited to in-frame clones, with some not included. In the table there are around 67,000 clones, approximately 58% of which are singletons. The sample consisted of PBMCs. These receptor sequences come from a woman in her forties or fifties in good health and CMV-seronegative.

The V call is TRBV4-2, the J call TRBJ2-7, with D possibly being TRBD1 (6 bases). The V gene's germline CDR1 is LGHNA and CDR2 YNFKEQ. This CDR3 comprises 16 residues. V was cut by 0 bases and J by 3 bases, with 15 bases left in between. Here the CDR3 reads CASSQEITQGVYEQYF. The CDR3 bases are TGTGCCAGCAGCCAAGAAATAACACAGGGAGTCTACGAGCAGTACTTC.

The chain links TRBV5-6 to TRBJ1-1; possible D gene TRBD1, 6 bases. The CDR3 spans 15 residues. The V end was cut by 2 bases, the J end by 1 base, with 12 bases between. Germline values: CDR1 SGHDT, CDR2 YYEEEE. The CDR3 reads CASSFGGRGNTEAFF. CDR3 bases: TGTGCCAGCAGCTTTGGGGGCAGGGGGAACACTGAAGCTTTCTTT.

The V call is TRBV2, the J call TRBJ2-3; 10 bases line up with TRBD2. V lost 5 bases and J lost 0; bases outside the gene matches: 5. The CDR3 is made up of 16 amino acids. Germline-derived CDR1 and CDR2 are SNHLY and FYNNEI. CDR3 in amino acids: CASSTGLAESTDTQYF. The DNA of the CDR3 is TGTGCCAGCAGTACCGGACTAGCGGAGAGCACAGATACGCAGTATTTT.

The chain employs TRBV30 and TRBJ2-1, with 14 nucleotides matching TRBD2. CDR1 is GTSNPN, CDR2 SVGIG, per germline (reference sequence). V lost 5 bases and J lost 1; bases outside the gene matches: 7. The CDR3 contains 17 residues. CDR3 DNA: TGTGCCTGGGGGGGACTAGCGGGAGAGGGGTCCTACAATGAGCAGTTCTTC. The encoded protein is CAWGGLAGEGSYNEQFF.

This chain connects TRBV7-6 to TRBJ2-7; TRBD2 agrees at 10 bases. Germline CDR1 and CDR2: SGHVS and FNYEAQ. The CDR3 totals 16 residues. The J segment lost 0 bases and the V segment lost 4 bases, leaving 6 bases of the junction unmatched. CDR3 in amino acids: CASSYRLAGPSYEQYF. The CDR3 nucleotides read TGTGCCAGCAGCTATCGACTAGCGGGCCCCTCCTACGAGCAGTACTTC.